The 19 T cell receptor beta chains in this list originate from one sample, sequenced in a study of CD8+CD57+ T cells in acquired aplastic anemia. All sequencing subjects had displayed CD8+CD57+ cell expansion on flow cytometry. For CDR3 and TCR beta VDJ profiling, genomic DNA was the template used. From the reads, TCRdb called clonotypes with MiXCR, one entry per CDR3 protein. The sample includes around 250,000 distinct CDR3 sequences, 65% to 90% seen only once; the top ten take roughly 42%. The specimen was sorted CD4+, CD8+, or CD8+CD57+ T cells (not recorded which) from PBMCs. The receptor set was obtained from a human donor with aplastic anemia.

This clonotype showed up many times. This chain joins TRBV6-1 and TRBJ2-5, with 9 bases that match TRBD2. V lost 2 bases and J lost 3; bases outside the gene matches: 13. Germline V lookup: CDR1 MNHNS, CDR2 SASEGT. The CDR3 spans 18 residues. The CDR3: CASSELSSGGPDEETQYF. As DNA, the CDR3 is TGTGCCAGCAGTGAATTGAGTAGCGGGGGCCCTGATGAAGAGACCCAGTACTTC.

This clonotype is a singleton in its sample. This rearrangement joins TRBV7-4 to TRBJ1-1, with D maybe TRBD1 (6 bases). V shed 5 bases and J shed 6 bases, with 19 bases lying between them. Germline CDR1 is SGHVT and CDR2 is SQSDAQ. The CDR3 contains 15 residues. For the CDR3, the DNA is TGTGCCAGCAGCGGGGTGGGGGGGGCGGACTCTGAAGCTTTCTTT. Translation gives CASSGVGGADSEAFF.

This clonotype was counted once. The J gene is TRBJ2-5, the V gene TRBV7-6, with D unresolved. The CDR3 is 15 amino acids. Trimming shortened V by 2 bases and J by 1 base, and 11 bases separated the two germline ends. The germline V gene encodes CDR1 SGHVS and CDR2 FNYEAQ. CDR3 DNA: TGTGCCAGCAGCTTATTCCCTGGCGGCCAAGAGACCCAGTACTTC. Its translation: CASSLFPGGQETQYF.

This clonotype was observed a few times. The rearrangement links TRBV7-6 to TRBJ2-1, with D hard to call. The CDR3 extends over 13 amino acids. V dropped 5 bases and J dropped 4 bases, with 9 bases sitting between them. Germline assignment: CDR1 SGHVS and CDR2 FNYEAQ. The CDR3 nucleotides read TGTGCCAGCAGCCCTTCTGCGTACAATGAGCAGTTCTTC. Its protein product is CASSPSAYNEQFF. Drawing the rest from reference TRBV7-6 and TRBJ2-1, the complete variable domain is GAGVSQSPRYKVTKRGQDVALRCDPISGHVSLYWYRQALGQGPEFLTYFNYEAQQDKSGLPNDRFSAERPEGSISTLTIQRTEQRDSAMYRCASSPSAYNEQFFGPGTRLTVL.

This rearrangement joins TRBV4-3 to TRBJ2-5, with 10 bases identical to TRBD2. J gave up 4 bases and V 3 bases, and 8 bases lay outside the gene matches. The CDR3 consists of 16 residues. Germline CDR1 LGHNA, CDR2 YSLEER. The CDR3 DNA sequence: TGCGCCAGCAGCCATACAGGGACTAGCGCTAGAGAGACCCAGTACTTC. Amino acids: CASSHTGTSARETQYF.

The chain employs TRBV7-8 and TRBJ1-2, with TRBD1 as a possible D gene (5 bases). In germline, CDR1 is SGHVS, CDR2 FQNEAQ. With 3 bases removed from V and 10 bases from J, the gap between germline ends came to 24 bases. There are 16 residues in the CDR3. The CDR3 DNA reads TGTGCCAGCAGCTTGGCGGGGGGTGCCGACACGCATTACTACACCTTC. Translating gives CASSLAGGADTHYYTF.

CDR3 DNA: TGTGCCACCAGCAGGGGCTCGAGCTCAGACGAGCAGTACTTC. Translation: CATSRGSSSDEQYF. V usage is TRBV15 and J usage is TRBJ2-7; D gene ambiguous. Germline values: CDR1 LNHNV, CDR2 YYDKDF (reference sequence). This CDR3 region has 14 residues. The germline V and J ends were trimmed by 3 bases and 5 bases, with 14 bases remaining between them. The complete variable domain, with remaining parts taken from reference TRBV15 and TRBJ2-7, reads DAMVIQNPRYQVTQFGKPVTLSCSQTLNHNVMYWYQQKSSQAPKLLFHYYDKDFNNEADTPDNFQSRRPNTSFCFLDIRSPGLGDTAMYLCATSRGSSSDEQYFGPGTRLTVT.

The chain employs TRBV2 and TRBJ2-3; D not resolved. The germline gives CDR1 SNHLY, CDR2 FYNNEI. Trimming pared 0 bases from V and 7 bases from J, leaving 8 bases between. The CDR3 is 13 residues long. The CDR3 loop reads CASSEAYRNTQYF. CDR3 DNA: TGTGCCAGCAGTGAAGCCTATAGAAATACGCAGTATTTT. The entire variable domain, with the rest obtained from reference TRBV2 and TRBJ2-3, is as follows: EPEVTQTPSHQVTQMGQEVILRCVPISNHLYFYWYRQILGQKVEFLVSFYNNEISEKSEIFDDQFSVERPDGSNFTLKIRSTKLEDSAMYFCASSEAYRNTQYFGPGTRLTVL.

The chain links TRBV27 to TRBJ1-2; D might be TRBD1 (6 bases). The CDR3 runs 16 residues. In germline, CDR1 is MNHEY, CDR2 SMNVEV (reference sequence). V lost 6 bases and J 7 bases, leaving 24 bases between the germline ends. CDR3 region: CASSPLTGGALLGYTF. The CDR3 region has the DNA TGTGCCAGCAGCCCTCTTACCGGGGGCGCGTTGCTTGGCTACACCTTC.

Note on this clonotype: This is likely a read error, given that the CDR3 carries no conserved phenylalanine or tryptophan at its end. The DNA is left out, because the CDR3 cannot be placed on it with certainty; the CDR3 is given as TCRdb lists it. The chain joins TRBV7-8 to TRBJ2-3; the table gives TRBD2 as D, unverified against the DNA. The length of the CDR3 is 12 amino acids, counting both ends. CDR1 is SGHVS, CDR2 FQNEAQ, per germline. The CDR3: CASSSAAGPQTH.

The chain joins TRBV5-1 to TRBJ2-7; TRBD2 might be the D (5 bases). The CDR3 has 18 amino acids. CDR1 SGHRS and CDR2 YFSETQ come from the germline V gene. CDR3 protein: CASSNPLLWLALSYEQYV. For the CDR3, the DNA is TGTGCCAGCAGCAATCCGCTACTATGGCTAGCCCTTTCCTACGAGCAGTACGTC.

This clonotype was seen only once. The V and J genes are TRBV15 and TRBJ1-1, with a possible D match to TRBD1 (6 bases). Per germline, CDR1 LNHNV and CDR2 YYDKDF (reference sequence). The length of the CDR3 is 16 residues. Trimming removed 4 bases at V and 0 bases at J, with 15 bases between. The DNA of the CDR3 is TGTGCCACCAGCAAGAGATTACAGGGATTGAACACTGAAGCTTTCTTT. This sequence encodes CATSKRLQGLNTEAFF.

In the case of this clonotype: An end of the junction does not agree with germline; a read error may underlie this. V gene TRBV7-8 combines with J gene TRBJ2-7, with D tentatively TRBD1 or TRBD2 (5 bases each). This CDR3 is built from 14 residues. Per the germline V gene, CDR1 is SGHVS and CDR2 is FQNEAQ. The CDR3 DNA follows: TGTGCCAGCAGCTGCCGGGGCGGACCCGATACGCAGTATTTC. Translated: CASSCRGGPDTQYF. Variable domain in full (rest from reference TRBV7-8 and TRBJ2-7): GAGVSQSPRYKVAKRGQDVALRCDPISGHVSLFWYQQALGQGPEFLTYFQNEAQLDKSGLPSDRFFAERPEGSVSTLKIQRTQQEDSAVYLCASSCRGGPDTQYFGPGTRLTVT.

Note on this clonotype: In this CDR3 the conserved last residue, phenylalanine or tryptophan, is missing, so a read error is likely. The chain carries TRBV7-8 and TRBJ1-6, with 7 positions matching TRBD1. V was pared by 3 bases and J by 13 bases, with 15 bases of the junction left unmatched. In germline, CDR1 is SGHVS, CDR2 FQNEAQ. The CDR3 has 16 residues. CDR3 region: CASSFHPDGTALPLHL. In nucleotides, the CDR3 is TGTGCCAGCAGCTTTCATCCAGACGGGACAGCCCTTCCCCTCCACCTT.

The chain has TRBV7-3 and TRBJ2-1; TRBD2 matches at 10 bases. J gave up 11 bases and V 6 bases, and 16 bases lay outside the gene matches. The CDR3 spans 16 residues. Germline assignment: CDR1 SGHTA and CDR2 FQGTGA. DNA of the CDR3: TGTGCCAGCAGTTTTAAAAGGAGCGGGGGGGAGAATCAGCAGTTCTTC. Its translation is CASSFKRSGGENQQFF.

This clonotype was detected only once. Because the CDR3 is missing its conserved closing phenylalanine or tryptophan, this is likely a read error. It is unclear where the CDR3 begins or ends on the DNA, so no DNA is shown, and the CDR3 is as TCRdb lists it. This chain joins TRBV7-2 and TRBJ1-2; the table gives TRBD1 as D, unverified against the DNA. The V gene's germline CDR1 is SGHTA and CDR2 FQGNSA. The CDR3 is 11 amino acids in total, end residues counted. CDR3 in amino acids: CASSPRQGPTY.

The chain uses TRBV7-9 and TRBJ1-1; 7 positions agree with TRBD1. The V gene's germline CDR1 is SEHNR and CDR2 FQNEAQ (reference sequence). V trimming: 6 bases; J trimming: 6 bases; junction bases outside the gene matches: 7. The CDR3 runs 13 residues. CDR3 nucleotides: TGTGCCAGCAGGCCGACAGGGAGCCCTGAAGCTTTCTTT. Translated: CASRPTGSPEAFF.

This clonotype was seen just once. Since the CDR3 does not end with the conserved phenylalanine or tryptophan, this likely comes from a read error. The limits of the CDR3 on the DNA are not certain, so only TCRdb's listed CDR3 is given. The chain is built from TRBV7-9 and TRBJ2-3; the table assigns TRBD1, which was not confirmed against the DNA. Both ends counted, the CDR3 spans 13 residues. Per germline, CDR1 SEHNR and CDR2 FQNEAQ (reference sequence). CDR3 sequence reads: CASSDGGTDTQYV.

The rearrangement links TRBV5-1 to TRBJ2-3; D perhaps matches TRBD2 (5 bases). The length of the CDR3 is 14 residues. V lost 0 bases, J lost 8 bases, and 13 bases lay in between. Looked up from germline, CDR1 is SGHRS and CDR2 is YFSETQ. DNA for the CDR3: TGCGCCAGCAGCTTGGTGGGAGAACACTGTACGCAGTATTTT. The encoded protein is CASSLVGEHCTQYF.